What follows are 5 T cell receptor beta chains derived from one specimen sequenced in a study of blood T cell repertoires in COVID-19. TCRdb keeps only in-frame clones here, not all; method: immunoSEQ multiplex PCR. The table shows about 72,000 clones, with about 89% occurring only once. Sequenced sample: peripheral blood. The receptors were gathered from a human donor in a cohort sampled during active COVID-19.

The chain is built from TRBV19 and TRBJ2-3; D remains ambiguous. Germline CDR1 LNHDA, CDR2 SQIVND (reference sequence). Trimming removed 4 bases at V and 2 bases at J, with 7 bases between. The CDR3 extends over 13 amino acids. CDR3 sequence (DNA): TGTGCCAGTAGTAGGCAATACACAGATACGCAGTATTTT. As protein: CASSRQYTDTQYF. Full variable domain (missing parts from reference TRBV19 and TRBJ2-3): DGGITQSPKYLFRKEGQNVTLSCEQNLNHDAMYWYRQDPGQGLRLIYYSQIVNDFQKGDIAEGYSVSREKKESFPLTVTSAQKNPTAFYLCASSRQYTDTQYFGPGTRLTVL.

V gene TRBV11-2 combines with J gene TRBJ2-7; D not resolved. Germline CDR1 and CDR2: SGHAT and FQNNGV. Trimming removed 1 base at V and 2 bases at J, with 12 bases between. CDR3 size: 15 residues. CDR3 amino acids: CASSLGPVTAYEQYF. The CDR3 DNA reads TGTGCCAGCAGCTTAGGTCCAGTCACCGCCTACGAGCAGTACTTC. Full variable domain (remainder filled in from reference TRBV11-2 and TRBJ2-7): EAGVAQSPRYKIIEKRQSVAFWCNPISGHATLYWYQQILGQGPKLLIQFQNNGVVDDSQLPKDRFSAERLKGVDSTLKIQPAKLEDSAVYLCASSLGPVTAYEQYFGPGTRLTVT.

The gene calls are TRBV11-2 and TRBJ1-1; D is perhaps TRBD1 (6 bases). This CDR3 contains 16 residues. V dropped 3 bases and J dropped 1 base, with 15 bases sitting between them. Germline CDR1 reads SGHAT; CDR2 reads FQNNGV. CDR3 in amino acids: CASSFWTVRGNTEAFF. CDR3 bases: TGTGCCAGCAGCTTCTGGACAGTGAGAGGGAACACTGAAGCTTTCTTT. Complete variable domain (other parts from reference TRBV11-2 and TRBJ1-1): EAGVAQSPRYKIIEKRQSVAFWCNPISGHATLYWYQQILGQGPKLLIQFQNNGVVDDSQLPKDRFSAERLKGVDSTLKIQPAKLEDSAVYLCASSFWTVRGNTEAFFGQGTRLTVV.

The chain recombines TRBV7-9 with TRBJ2-7; 12 bases map to TRBD1. CDR3 length equals 14 residues. The germline gives CDR1 SEHNR, CDR2 FQNEAQ (reference sequence). J was trimmed by 9 bases and V by 2 bases; bases with no gene match: 5. The CDR3 sequence is CASSLPGQGAGQYF. The CDR3 DNA is TGTGCCAGCAGCTTACCGGGACAGGGGGCAGGGCAGTACTTC.

The chain employs TRBV18 and TRBJ1-1; D uncertain. Trimming stripped 0 bases from V and 1 base from J, with 9 bases between. Germline lookup yields CDR1 KGHSH and CDR2 LQKENI. This CDR3 region has 15 residues. The CDR3 DNA reads TGTGCCAGCTCACCACCGGAGAACCCGAACACTGAAGCTTTCTTT. Its protein product is CASSPPENPNTEAFF.